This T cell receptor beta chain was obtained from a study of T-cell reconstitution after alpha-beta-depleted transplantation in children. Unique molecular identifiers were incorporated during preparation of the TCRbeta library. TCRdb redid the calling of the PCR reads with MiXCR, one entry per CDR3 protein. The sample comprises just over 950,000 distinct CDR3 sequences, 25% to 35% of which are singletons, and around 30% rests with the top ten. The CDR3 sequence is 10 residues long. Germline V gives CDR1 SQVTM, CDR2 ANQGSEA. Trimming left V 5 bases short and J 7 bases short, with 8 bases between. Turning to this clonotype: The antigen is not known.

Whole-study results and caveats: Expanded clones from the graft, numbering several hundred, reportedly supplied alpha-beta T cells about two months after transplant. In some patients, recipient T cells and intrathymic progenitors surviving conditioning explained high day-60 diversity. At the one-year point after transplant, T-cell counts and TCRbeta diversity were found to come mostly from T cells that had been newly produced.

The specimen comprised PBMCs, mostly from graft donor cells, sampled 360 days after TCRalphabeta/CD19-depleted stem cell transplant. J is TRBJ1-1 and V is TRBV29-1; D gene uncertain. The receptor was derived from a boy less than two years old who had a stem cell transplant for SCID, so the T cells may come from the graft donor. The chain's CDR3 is CSVFSNEAFF. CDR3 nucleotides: TGCAGCGTTTTTTCCAATGAAGCTTTCTTT.